This TCR beta chain was sequenced for a study of beta chain features in type 1 diabetes. Study findings and constraints: Comparison showed that naive, central memory and Treg TCRB repertoires appeared more similar among patients than among healthy donors.

The V end was cut by 4 bases, the J end by 2 bases, with 12 bases between. The CDR3 sequence is 15 residues long. Germline V lookup: CDR1 SGHTA, CDR2 FQGNSA. One heparinised blood draw, averaging roughly 120 mL, came from each donor. Staining for CD45RO/CCR7/CD25/CD127/CD95/CD27 allowed sorting of CD4+ naive, central memory, regulatory and stem cell-like memory cells. Of note for this clone: Its antigen is still unknown.

TCRB transcripts that were expressed got sequenced, as all of the isolated RNA had been reverse transcribed. TCRdb's copy holds only in-frame clones and misses some; the assay was immunoSEQ multiplex PCR. Altogether about half a million clones are present, over 10% being singletons, with the ten largest covering roughly 0.046%. The origin of this receptor is a woman under 30 in good health. J is TRBJ2-1 and V is TRBV7-2; tentative D call: TRBD2 (6 bases). The sample comprised naive CD4+ T cells from blood. The CDR3 protein is CASSSGLLTYNEQFF. CDR3 DNA sequence: TGTGCCAGCAGCTCGGGACTCCTGACCTACAATGAGCAGTTCTTC.